The 10 T cell receptor beta chains below come from one sample, sequenced in a study of blood T cell repertoires in COVID-19. The method was immunoSEQ multiplex PCR; TCRdb's version includes in-frame clones alone and lacks a portion of them. Counted here are approximately 240,000 clones, under 90% occurring once; the ten biggest clones make up 4.5% to 5.5%. Sequencing was carried out using peripheral blood. These receptors were taken from a woman aged 55-70 years who had recovered from COVID-19.

The sample holds many counts of this clone. The chain uses TRBV6-5 and TRBJ1-5; 10 bases align to TRBD1. CDR1 is MNHEY, CDR2 SVGAGI, per germline. V lost 5 bases, J lost 6 bases, and 4 bases stayed unmatched. The CDR3 totals 14 residues. CDR3 sequence (DNA): TGTGCCAGCAGTCTGGACAGGGGGTTTCAGCCCCAGCATTTT. It specifies CASSLDRGFQPQHF.

This chain links TRBV4-3 with TRBJ2-7, with 9 bases fitting TRBD1. CDR1 and CDR2 from the germline V gene are LGHNA and YSLEER. The CDR3 has 14 amino acids. Trimming removed 4 bases from V and 2 bases from J; junction bases left unmatched: 3. The CDR3 is CASSLGQGTYEQYF. In nucleotides, the CDR3 is TGCGCCAGCAGCCTCGGACAGGGGACCTACGAGCAGTACTTC.

The V and J genes are TRBV21-1 and TRBJ2-7; the table's TRBD2 call for D was not verified on the DNA. TRBV21-1 is classified as a pseudogene. The CDR3 is made up of 13 amino acids. Here the CDR3 DNA reads TGTGCCAGCAGCAAAGGCCGAGCCCACGAGCAGTACTTC. Translation: CASSKGRAHEQYF.

The rearrangement links TRBV5-1 to TRBJ2-1; 8 nucleotides line up with TRBD2. Germline CDR1 reads SGHRS; CDR2 reads YFSETQ. Trimming took 3 bases from V and 7 from J; bases not matched to a gene: 15. The CDR3 has 17 amino acids. The CDR3 DNA reads TGCGCCAGCAGCTCCTGGGGAGGCGGGGGGACGAGGAATGAGCAGTTCTTC. The encoded protein is CASSSWGGGGTRNEQFF.

DNA of the CDR3: TGTGCCAGCAGCTTGGGCGGGGGGGCAAGCACAGATACGCAGTATTTT. Protein sequence: CASSLGGGASTDTQYF. V usage is TRBV5-6 and J usage is TRBJ2-3, with 9 nucleotides matching TRBD2. Germline CDR1 and CDR2: SGHDT and YYEEEE. V gave up 0 bases and J gave up 0 bases; unmatched junction bases: 2. This CDR3 is 16 amino acids long.

This chain uses TRBV7-3 with TRBJ2-3; TRBD2 matches at 9 bases. The V gene end was trimmed by 5 bases and the J gene end by 3 bases; junction bases not matched to a gene: 15. The CDR3 runs to 18 residues. Per germline, CDR1 SGHTA and CDR2 FQGTGA. The CDR3 loop reads CASSAESGGILTTDTQYF. The CDR3 nucleotides read TGTGCCAGCAGCGCCGAAAGCGGGGGGATCCTTACTACAGATACGCAGTATTTT.

This clone was counted once. V usage is TRBV19 and J usage is TRBJ1-4; 7 nucleotides line up with TRBD1. The CDR3 is 16 amino acids. The ends lost 9 bases at V and 7 bases at J; junction bases unmatched: 17. CDR1 LNHDA and CDR2 SQIVND come from the germline V gene (reference sequence). CDR3 residues: CASRAQGESGREKLFF. Here the CDR3 DNA reads TGTGCCAGCCGTGCCCAGGGGGAGTCGGGTCGTGAAAAACTGTTTTTT. Drawing the rest from reference TRBV19 and TRBJ1-4, the complete variable domain is DGGITQSPKYLFRKEGQNVTLSCEQNLNHDAMYWYRQDPGQGLRLIYYSQIVNDFQKGDIAEGYSVSREKKESFPLTVTSAQKNPTAFYLCASRAQGESGREKLFFGSGTQLSVL.

The chain has TRBV9 and TRBJ2-5; unclear D gene. Per the germline V gene, CDR1 is SGDLS and CDR2 is YYNGEE. The CDR3 contains 13 residues. V lost 0 bases and J 5 bases, leaving 8 bases between the germline ends. Here the CDR3 reads CASSVGARETQYF. The CDR3 region has the DNA TGTGCCAGCAGCGTAGGCGCGCGGGAGACCCAGTACTTC.

This clone has a handful of counts. This sequence joins TRBV5-1 and TRBJ2-7; maybe TRBD2 (6 bases). This CDR3 is built from 15 residues. Germline CDR1 reads SGHRS; CDR2 reads YFSETQ. Trimming left V 3 bases short and J 0 bases short, with 13 bases between. CDR3 in amino acids: CASSYMGGSSYEQYF. The CDR3 bases are TGCGCCAGCAGCTATATGGGGGGAAGCTCCTACGAGCAGTACTTC.

The chain combines TRBV15 with TRBJ2-2, with TRBD2 matching over 7 bases. Germline CDR1 LNHNV, CDR2 YYDKDF (reference sequence). The CDR3 contains 15 residues. Trimming at V came to 8 bases and at J to 1 base, leaving 7 bases not matched to a gene. As DNA, the CDR3 is TGTGCCACCGGGACGCTAGCGGAGAACACCGGGGAGCTGTTTTTT. It is translated as CATGTLAENTGELFF.